The 18 T cell receptor beta chains below were found in one sample sequenced in a study of blood T cell repertoires in COVID-19. TCRdb's copy holds only in-frame clones and misses some; the assay was immunoSEQ multiplex PCR. The profile covers roughly 100,000 clones, with 82% appearing a single time and 15% to 20% taken by the ten largest. Specimen: peripheral blood. Receptors originate from a man older than 75 with acute or convalescent COVID-19.

The chain has TRBV30 and TRBJ1-5; D might be TRBD1 (6 bases). V lost 3 bases to trimming and J lost 4 bases, with 10 bases between them. Germline-derived CDR1 and CDR2 are GTSNPN and SVGIG (reference sequence). This CDR3 has 13 residues. CDR3 region: CAWRPGVNQPQHF. The CDR3 DNA follows: TGTGCCTGGAGACCAGGGGTGAATCAGCCCCAGCATTTT.

This sequence joins TRBV24-1 and TRBJ1-5; a weak D match, TRBD1 (6 bases). CDR3 length equals 15 residues. The V and J ends lost 5 bases and 2 bases respectively, with 12 bases between them. Looked up from germline, CDR1 is KGHDR and CDR2 is SFDVKD. CDR3 in amino acids: CATSAQGKGNQPQHF. The CDR3 DNA follows: TGTGCCACCAGTGCTCAGGGGAAGGGCAATCAGCCCCAGCATTTT.

The V call is TRBV4-1, the J call TRBJ1-3; tentatively, D is TRBD1 (5 bases). Trimming stripped 4 bases from V and 0 bases from J, with 16 bases between. CDR3 size: 17 residues. The germline V gene encodes CDR1 MGHRA and CDR2 YSYEKL. In DNA form, the CDR3 reads TGCGCCAGCAGCCCTTTTTCGGGGGGTTACTCTGGAAACACCATATATTTT. It encodes CASSPFSGGYSGNTIYF.

V is TRBV7-2 and J is TRBJ1-5, with TRBD1 matching 7 bases. There are 14 residues in the CDR3. The germline gives CDR1 SGHTA, CDR2 FQGNSA. The J segment lost 4 bases and the V segment lost 6 bases, leaving 6 bases of the junction unmatched. For the CDR3, the DNA is TGTGCCAGCAGTTCGGACAGGTGGAATCAGCCCCAGCATTTT. Its translation: CASSSDRWNQPQHF.

This sequence joins TRBV7-2 and TRBJ2-7, with 7 nucleotides matching TRBD2. With V trimmed by 0 bases and J by 5 bases, 7 bases remained unmatched. Germline V gives CDR1 SGHTA, CDR2 FQGNSA. This CDR3 is built from 15 residues. This CDR3 reads CASSLASGTPHEQYF. The CDR3 DNA sequence: TGTGCCAGCAGCTTAGCGAGCGGGACCCCCCACGAGCAGTACTTC.

This chain connects TRBV5-1 to TRBJ2-3; TRBD2 is a possible D gene (6 bases). CDR1 SGHRS and CDR2 YFSETQ come from the germline V gene. Trimming cost V 0 bases and J 6 bases, with 14 bases left between them. The CDR3 runs to 15 residues. The CDR3 loop is CASSLVAGSGDTQYF. DNA for the CDR3: TGCGCCAGCAGCTTGGTTGCGGGATCGGGTGATACGCAGTATTTT.

The V and J genes are TRBV6-2 or TRBV6-3 and TRBJ1-2; no reliable D call. CDR3 length: 12 amino acids. The germline V gene encodes CDR1 MNHEY and CDR2 SVGEGT. V was trimmed by 5 bases and J by 1 base, leaving 5 bases between them. CDR3 residues: CASSNSNYGYTF. CDR3 nucleotide sequence: TGTGCCAGCAGTAACAGTAACTATGGCTACACCTTC.

The genes are TRBV5-6 and TRBJ1-1; no firm D call. Germline V gene sequence: CDR1 SGHDT, CDR2 YYEEEE. The CDR3 contains 12 residues. V dropped 2 bases and J dropped 5 bases, with 7 bases sitting between them. The CDR3: CASSFRGTEAFF. The DNA of the CDR3 is TGTGCCAGCAGCTTCCGGGGAACTGAAGCTTTCTTT. Drawing the rest from reference TRBV5-6 and TRBJ1-1, the complete variable domain is DAGVTQSPTHLIKTRGQQVTLRCSPKSGHDTVSWYQQALGQGPQFIFQYYEEEERQRGNFPDRFSGHQFPNYSSELNVNALLLGDSALYLCASSFRGTEAFFGQGTRLTVV.

The chain employs TRBV15 and TRBJ1-2, with a weak D call TRBD1 (5 bases). The CDR3 has 17 residues. V shed 0 bases and J shed 5 bases, with 19 bases lying between them. CDR1 is LNHNV, CDR2 YYDKDF, per germline (reference sequence). CDR3 sequence reads: CATSRDGPEQDGYGYTF. CDR3 nucleotide sequence: TGTGCCACCAGCAGAGATGGCCCGGAACAGGACGGATATGGCTACACCTTC.

The chain links TRBV7-2 to TRBJ1-4, with TRBD1 as a possible D gene (5 bases). V was clipped by 8 bases and J by 8 bases, with 18 bases between them. There are 14 residues in the CDR3. Germline CDR1 is SGHTA and CDR2 is FQGNSA. CDR3 in amino acids: CASSTGPAGEKLFF. CDR3 sequence (DNA): TGTGCCAGCTCTACAGGTCCCGCGGGGGAAAAACTGTTTTTT.

The J gene is TRBJ1-3, the V gene TRBV7-2; the D is unclear. The CDR3 is 19 amino acids. Germline values: CDR1 SGHTA, CDR2 FQGNSA. V dropped 1 base and J dropped 0 bases, with 19 bases sitting between them. The CDR3 nucleotides read TGTGCCAGCAGCTTAGTAGCGTTAGGCGGCATTAACTCTGGAAACACCATATATTTT. The encoded protein is CASSLVALGGINSGNTIYF.

This clone was found a few times. V usage is TRBV7-2 and J usage is TRBJ1-4; D is unclear. Germline CDR1 reads SGHTA; CDR2 reads FQGNSA. V lost 3 bases and J 5 bases, leaving 10 bases between the germline ends. This CDR3 is 14 amino acids long. The CDR3 sequence is CASSLRQNNEKLFF. The CDR3 coding sequence is TGTGCCAGCAGCTTGCGACAAAACAATGAAAAACTGTTTTTT.

In this sample, this clone turned up a few times. This rearrangement joins TRBV28 to TRBJ1-1; D unclear. From germline, CDR1 is MDHEN and CDR2 SYDVKM. Deletions cut 7 bases from V and 3 bases from J, with 15 bases between. This CDR3 comprises 14 residues. The CDR3 DNA sequence: TGTGCCAGCACTCCTGTACAGTCTTACACTGAAGCTTTCTTT. It specifies CASTPVQSYTEAFF.

The gene calls are TRBV19 and TRBJ1-5; perhaps TRBD1 as D (5 bases). CDR1 is LNHDA, CDR2 SQIVND, per germline (reference sequence). There are 14 residues in the CDR3. The V end lost 3 bases, the J end lost 4 bases, and 10 bases lay between the germline ends. The CDR3 DNA sequence: TGTGCCAGTAGTATCCGGCCAGGGAATCAGCCCCAGCATTTT. This translates into CASSIRPGNQPQHF.

The rearrangement joins TRBV6-5 to TRBJ1-1; 12 bases are shared with TRBD1. The V gene's germline CDR1 is MNHEY and CDR2 SVGAGI. V lost 6 bases and J lost 5; bases outside the gene matches: 1. The CDR3 loop spans 13 amino acids. The chain's CDR3 is CASRGQGATEAFF. As DNA, the CDR3 is TGTGCCAGCAGGGGACAGGGGGCAACTGAAGCTTTCTTT.

This chain links TRBV19 with TRBJ2-3, with a possible D match to TRBD1 (6 bases). Germline V gene sequence: CDR1 LNHDA, CDR2 SQIVND (reference sequence). Trimming left V 1 base short and J 5 bases short, with 13 bases between. CDR3 size: 15 residues. CDR3 residues: CASSIGHRAGDTQYF. The CDR3 DNA is TGTGCCAGTAGTATAGGGCACAGGGCAGGAGATACGCAGTATTTT.

In its sample, this clone was seen a few times. The chain employs TRBV27 and TRBJ1-5, with 7 bases matching TRBD1. The CDR3 has 16 residues. The J segment lost 0 bases and the V segment lost 5 bases, leaving 7 bases of the junction unmatched. Germline V gives CDR1 MNHEY, CDR2 SMNVEV (reference sequence). The CDR3 DNA reads TGTGCCAGCAGTCAAGGGGGCAGTCATAGCAATCAGCCCCAGCATTTT. The encoded protein is CASSQGGSHSNQPQHF.

This clone was detected only once. The CDR3 DNA reads as TGTGCCAGCAGCTTGGCGGGCGCGGGGGGAGCTTTCTTT. Its translation is CASSLAGAGGAFF. This chain joins TRBV5-6 and TRBJ1-1; D is perhaps TRBD1 (5 bases). V gave up 0 bases and J gave up 10 bases, with 13 bases separating them. The CDR3 consists of 13 residues. The V gene's germline CDR1 is SGHDT and CDR2 YYEEEE.